The rows below give T cell receptor beta chains drawn from one sample of a study of T cell responses to AZD1222 COVID-19 vaccine. Here immunoSEQ multiplex PCR was the method, and the copy in TCRdb shows in-frame clones only, minus some. The data show some 110,000 clones, around 90% seen once. Sequenced here: peripheral blood, sampled on day 0 of AZD1222 vaccination. The receptor set was obtained from an adult in good health. The CDR3 runs from the conserved cysteine through the conserved F or W. D genes are given only for firm matches.

d_gene: .
len: 13
v_gene: TRBV12-3/TRBV12-4
CDR3aa: CASSLGSSVTQYF

d_gene: TRBD1
len: 18
v_gene: TRBV27
CDR3aa: CASSLFSARQGGNTEAFF

d_gene: TRBD2
len: 15
v_gene: TRBV2
CDR3aa: CASSTGGTSGETQYF

d_gene: .
len: 16
v_gene: TRBV5-1
CDR3aa: CASSLVSGAGANVLTF

d_gene: .
len: 16
v_gene: TRBV9
CDR3aa: CASSVGGRVGGNEQFF

d_gene: TRBD1
len: 14
v_gene: TRBV18
CDR3aa: CASSPRDSSYEQYF

d_gene: .
len: 15
v_gene: TRBV2
CDR3aa: CASKTQSSYNSPLHF

d_gene: .
len: 15
v_gene: TRBV11-1
CDR3aa: CASSLFQGSGYEQYF

d_gene: .
len: 13
v_gene: TRBV9
CDR3aa: CASSVGVTDTQYF

d_gene: .
len: 15
v_gene: TRBV24-1
CDR3aa: CATSAGGPGTGELFF

d_gene: .
len: 14
v_gene: TRBV20-1
CDR3aa: CSASGRDPKNIQYF

d_gene: .
len: 13
v_gene: TRBV6-6
CDR3aa: CASSRGVGETQYF

d_gene: TRBD2
len: 16
v_gene: TRBV5-1
CDR3aa: CASSSRTSGGLETQYF

d_gene: .
len: 13
v_gene: TRBV6-2/TRBV6-3
CDR3aa: CASSLQGDSPLHF

d_gene: .
len: 11
v_gene: TRBV19
CDR3aa: CASRGRDEQYF

d_gene: .
len: 19
v_gene: TRBV9
CDR3aa: CASSSNPGRGGSRTGELFF

d_gene: .
len: 14
v_gene: TRBV5-1
CDR3aa: CASSLAQGGSPLHF

d_gene: TRBD1
len: 15
v_gene: TRBV3-1/TRBV3-2
CDR3aa: CASSPRDRSYNEQFF

d_gene: .
len: 14
v_gene: TRBV5-1
CDR3aa: CASSLWQNTGELFF

d_gene: .
len: 16
v_gene: TRBV4-1
CDR3aa: CASSPRGAPGANVLTF

d_gene: TRBD1
len: 13
v_gene: TRBV28
CDR3aa: CASSLGQGPKAFF

d_gene: TRBD2
len: 15
v_gene: TRBV2
CDR3aa: CASTLRLAGEETQYF

d_gene: TRBD1
len: 12
v_gene: TRBV5-1
CDR3aa: CASSITGGEQYF

d_gene: .
len: 15
v_gene: TRBV15
CDR3aa: CATSREVVGHYEQYF

d_gene: TRBD1
len: 17
v_gene: TRBV7-9
CDR3aa: CASSLEGDRVINYGYTF

d_gene: .
len: 15
v_gene: TRBV7-2
CDR3aa: CASSSMTPSTDTQYF

d_gene: .
len: 13
v_gene: TRBV27
CDR3aa: CASSLNWAGGAFF

d_gene: TRBD1
len: 15
v_gene: TRBV27
CDR3aa: CASSPDRTYQETQYF

d_gene: .
len: 13
v_gene: TRBV27
CDR3aa: CASSPHWGYEQFF

d_gene: .
len: 14
v_gene: TRBV4-1
CDR3aa: CASSQGEGNYGYTF

d_gene: TRBD1
len: 15
v_gene: TRBV20-1
CDR3aa: CSASAGQGFYNEQFF

d_gene: .
len: 13
v_gene: TRBV5-6
CDR3aa: CASSPTSTDTQYF

d_gene: .
len: 14
v_gene: TRBV28
CDR3aa: CASNPSRGLIEQYF

d_gene: TRBD2
len: 13
v_gene: TRBV7-3
CDR3aa: CATGTSGNGELFF

d_gene: .
len: 16
v_gene: TRBV5-4
CDR3aa: CASSPDSMRGNSPLHF

d_gene: TRBD1
len: 13
v_gene: TRBV3-1/TRBV3-2
CDR3aa: CASQGGAAYGYTF

d_gene: .
len: 14
v_gene: TRBV5-1
CDR3aa: CASSLARTRDTQYF

d_gene: .
len: 14
v_gene: TRBV9
CDR3aa: CASMDGWCSNEQFF

d_gene: .
len: 15
v_gene: TRBV11-2
CDR3aa: CASSLGFTLAYEQYF

d_gene: .
len: 13
v_gene: TRBV11-2
CDR3aa: CASSLGHGDIQYF

d_gene: .
len: 15
v_gene: TRBV4-3
CDR3aa: CASSQVRSGNQPQHF

d_gene: .
len: 13
v_gene: TRBV28
CDR3aa: CASTEGSDYGYTF

d_gene: .
len: 14
v_gene: TRBV28
CDR3aa: CASSFHTSKNIQYF

d_gene: .
len: 12
v_gene: TRBV11-2
CDR3aa: CASSPGGSPLHF

d_gene: TRBD1
len: 14
v_gene: TRBV30
CDR3aa: CAWTTGKGNQPQHF

d_gene: .
len: 13
v_gene: TRBV30
CDR3aa: CACERSYNSPLHF

d_gene: TRBD1
len: 14
v_gene: TRBV15
CDR3aa: CATRLRTGETEAFF

d_gene: TRBD1
len: 13
v_gene: TRBV6-5
CDR3aa: CASRETGESPLHF

d_gene: TRBD1
len: 15
v_gene: TRBV6-1
CDR3aa: CASSDGTASYYGYTF

d_gene: TRBD2
len: 13
v_gene: TRBV6-6
CDR3aa: CASRAGGYNEQFF

d_gene: .
len: 15
v_gene: TRBV4-1
CDR3aa: CASSQEGQNQETQYF

d_gene: .
len: 15
v_gene: TRBV7-8
CDR3aa: CASSLDAIKNSPLHF

d_gene: .
len: 16
v_gene: TRBV5-1
CDR3aa: CASSLNTGILTREAFF

d_gene: .
len: 14
v_gene: TRBV7-3
CDR3aa: CASSPQEGTYGYTF

d_gene: TRBD1
len: 14
v_gene: TRBV4-1
CDR3aa: CASSLRQGARKLFF

d_gene: TRBD1
len: 13
v_gene: TRBV29-1
CDR3aa: CSTADRGAYGYTF

d_gene: .
len: 15
v_gene: TRBV5-1
CDR3aa: CASSLVPGTNTEAFF

d_gene: .
len: 14
v_gene: TRBV6-1
CDR3aa: CASSDRAGISPLHF

d_gene: TRBD1
len: 14
v_gene: TRBV28
CDR3aa: CASSPRTGSDEQFF

d_gene: TRBD1
len: 17
v_gene: TRBV19
CDR3aa: CASSMLTGGSKHQPQHF